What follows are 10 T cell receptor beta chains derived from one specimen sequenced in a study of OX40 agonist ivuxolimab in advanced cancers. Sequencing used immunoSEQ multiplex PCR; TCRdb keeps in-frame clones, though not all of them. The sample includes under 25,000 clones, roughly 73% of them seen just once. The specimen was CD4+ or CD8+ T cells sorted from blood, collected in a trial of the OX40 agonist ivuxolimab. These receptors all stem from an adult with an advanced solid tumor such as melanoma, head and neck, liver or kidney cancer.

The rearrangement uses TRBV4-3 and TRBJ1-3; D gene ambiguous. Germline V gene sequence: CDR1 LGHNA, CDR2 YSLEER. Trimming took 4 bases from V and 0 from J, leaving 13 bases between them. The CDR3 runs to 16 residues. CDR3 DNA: TGCGCCAGCAGCCCCTGGATCGAGGACTCTGGAAACACCATATATTTT. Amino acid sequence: CASSPWIEDSGNTIYF.

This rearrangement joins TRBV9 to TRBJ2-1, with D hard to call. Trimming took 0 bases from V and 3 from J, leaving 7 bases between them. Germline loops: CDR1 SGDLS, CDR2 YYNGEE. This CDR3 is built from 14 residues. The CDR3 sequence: CASSVAWDYNEQFF. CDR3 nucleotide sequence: TGTGCCAGCAGCGTAGCTTGGGACTACAATGAGCAGTTCTTC.

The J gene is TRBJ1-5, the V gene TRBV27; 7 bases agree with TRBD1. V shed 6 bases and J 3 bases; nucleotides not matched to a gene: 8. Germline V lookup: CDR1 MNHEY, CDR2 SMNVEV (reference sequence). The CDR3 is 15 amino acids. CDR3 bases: TGTGCCAGCAGAGAACAGGGGAACAACAATCAGCCCCAGCATTTT. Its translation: CASREQGNNNQPQHF.

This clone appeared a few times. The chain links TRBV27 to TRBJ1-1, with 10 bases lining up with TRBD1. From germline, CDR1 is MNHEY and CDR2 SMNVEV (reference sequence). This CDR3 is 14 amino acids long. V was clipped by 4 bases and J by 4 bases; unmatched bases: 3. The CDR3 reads CASSWDRGGTEAFF. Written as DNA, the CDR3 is TGTGCCAGCAGTTGGGACAGGGGAGGCACTGAAGCTTTCTTT.

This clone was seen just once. Written as DNA, the CDR3 is TGTGCCAGCAGCCAAGATAGGTCTAGCGGATACTGGGATGAGCAGTTCTTC. Its translation is CASSQDRSSGYWDEQFF. The chain is built from TRBV14 and TRBJ2-1, with TRBD2 matching over 7 bases. The CDR3 is 17 amino acids. The germline V gene has CDR1 SGHDN and CDR2 FVKESK. With V trimmed by 0 bases and J by 8 bases, 13 bases remained unmatched.

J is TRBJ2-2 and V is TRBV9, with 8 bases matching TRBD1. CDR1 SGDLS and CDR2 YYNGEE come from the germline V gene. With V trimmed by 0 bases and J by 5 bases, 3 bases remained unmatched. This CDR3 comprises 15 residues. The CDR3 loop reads CASSVETGGTGELFF. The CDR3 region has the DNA TGTGCCAGCAGCGTAGAAACAGGGGGGACCGGGGAGCTGTTTTTT.

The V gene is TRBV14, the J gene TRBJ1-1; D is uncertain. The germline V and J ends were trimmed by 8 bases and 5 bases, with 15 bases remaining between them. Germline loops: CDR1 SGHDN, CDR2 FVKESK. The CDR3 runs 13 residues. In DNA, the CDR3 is TGTGCCAGCCGCCTCATCGCGGAGACTGAAGCTTTCTTT. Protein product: CASRLIAETEAFF.

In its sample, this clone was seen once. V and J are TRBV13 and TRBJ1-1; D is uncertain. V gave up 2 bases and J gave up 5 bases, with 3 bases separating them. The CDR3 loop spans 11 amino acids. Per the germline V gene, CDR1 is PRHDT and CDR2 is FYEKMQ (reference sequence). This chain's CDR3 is CASSLRTEAFF. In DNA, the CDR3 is TGTGCCAGCAGCTTAAGAACTGAAGCTTTCTTT.

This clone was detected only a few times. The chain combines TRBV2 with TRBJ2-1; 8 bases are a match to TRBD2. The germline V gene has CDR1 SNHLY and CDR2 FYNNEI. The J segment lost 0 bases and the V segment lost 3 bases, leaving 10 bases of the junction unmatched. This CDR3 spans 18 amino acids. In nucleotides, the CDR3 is TGTGCCAGCAGTGAGAAAGAACTAGCGGAAGGCTCCTACAATGAGCAGTTCTTC. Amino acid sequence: CASSEKELAEGSYNEQFF.

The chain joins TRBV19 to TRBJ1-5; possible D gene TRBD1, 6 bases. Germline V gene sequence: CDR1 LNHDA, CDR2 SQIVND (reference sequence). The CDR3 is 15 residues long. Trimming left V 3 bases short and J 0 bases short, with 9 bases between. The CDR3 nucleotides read TGTGCCAGTAGTATGACAGGAGATAGCAATCAGCCCCAGCATTTT. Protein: CASSMTGDSNQPQHF.